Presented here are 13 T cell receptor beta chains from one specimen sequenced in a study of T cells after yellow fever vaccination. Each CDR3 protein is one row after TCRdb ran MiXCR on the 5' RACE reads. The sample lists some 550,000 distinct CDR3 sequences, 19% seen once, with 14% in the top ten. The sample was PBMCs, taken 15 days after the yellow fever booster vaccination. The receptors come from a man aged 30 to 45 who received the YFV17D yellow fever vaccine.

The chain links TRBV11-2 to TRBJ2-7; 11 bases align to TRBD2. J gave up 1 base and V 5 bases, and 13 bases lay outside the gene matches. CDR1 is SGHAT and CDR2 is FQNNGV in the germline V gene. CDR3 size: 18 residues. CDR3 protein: CASSLRLASGRRSYEQYF. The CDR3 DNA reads TGTGCCAGCAGCCTAAGGTTGGCTAGCGGGAGGAGATCCTACGAGCAGTACTTC.

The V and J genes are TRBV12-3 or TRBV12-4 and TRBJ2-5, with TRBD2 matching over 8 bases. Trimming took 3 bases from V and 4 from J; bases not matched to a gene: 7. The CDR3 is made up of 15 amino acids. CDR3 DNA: TGTGCCAGCAGTTTGTCTCCGGGAGGGGTAGAGACCCAGTACTTC. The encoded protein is CASSLSPGGVETQYF.

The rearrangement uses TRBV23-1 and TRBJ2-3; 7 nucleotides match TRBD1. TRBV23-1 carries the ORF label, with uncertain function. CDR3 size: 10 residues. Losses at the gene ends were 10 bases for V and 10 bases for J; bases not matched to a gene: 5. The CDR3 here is CANTGQPQYF. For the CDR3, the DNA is TGCGCCAACACGGGACAGCCGCAGTATTTT.

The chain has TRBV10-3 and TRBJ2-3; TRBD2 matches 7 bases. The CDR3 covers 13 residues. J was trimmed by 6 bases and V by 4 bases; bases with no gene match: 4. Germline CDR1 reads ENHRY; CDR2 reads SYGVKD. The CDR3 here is CAISVAGGDTQYF. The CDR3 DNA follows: TGTGCCATCAGTGTAGCGGGTGGGGATACGCAGTATTTT.

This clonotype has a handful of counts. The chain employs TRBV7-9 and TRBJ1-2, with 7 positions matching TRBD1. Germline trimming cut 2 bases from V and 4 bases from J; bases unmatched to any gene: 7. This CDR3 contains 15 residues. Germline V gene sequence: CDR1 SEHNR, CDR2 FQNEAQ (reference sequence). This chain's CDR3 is CASSLSGQGGYGYTF. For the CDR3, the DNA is TGTGCCAGCAGCTTAAGTGGTCAGGGGGGCTATGGCTACACCTTC.

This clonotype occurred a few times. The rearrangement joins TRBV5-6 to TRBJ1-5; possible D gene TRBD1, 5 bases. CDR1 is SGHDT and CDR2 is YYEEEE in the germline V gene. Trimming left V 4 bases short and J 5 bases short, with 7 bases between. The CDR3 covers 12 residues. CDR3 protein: CASSVGDQPQHF. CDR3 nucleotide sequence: TGTGCCAGCAGCGTAGGGGATCAGCCCCAGCATTTT.

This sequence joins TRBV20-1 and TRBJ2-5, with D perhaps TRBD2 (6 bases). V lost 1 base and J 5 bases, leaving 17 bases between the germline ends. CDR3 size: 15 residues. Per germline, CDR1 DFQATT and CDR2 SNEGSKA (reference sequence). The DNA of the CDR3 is TGCAGTGCTAGAGCGGGAGCCCCAGGAGGGGAGACCCAGTACTTC. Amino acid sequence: CSARAGAPGGETQYF.

CDR3 nucleotide sequence: TGTGCCAGCAGTGACACCAGGGGGCTGGGTGATACGCAGTATTTT. Its protein is CASSDTRGLGDTQYF. The chain combines TRBV28 with TRBJ2-3; TRBD1 matches at 8 bases. The CDR3 totals 15 residues. Trimming cost V 5 bases and J 6 bases; bases outside gene matches: 10. The germline V gene encodes CDR1 MDHEN and CDR2 SYDVKM.

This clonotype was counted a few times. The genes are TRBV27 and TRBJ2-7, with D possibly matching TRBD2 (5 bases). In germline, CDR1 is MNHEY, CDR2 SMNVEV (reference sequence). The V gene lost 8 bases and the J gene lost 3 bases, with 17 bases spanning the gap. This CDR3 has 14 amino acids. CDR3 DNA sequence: TGTGCCAGCCGAACCCGGGAAAAAGGCTACGAGCAGTACTTC. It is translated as CASRTREKGYEQYF.

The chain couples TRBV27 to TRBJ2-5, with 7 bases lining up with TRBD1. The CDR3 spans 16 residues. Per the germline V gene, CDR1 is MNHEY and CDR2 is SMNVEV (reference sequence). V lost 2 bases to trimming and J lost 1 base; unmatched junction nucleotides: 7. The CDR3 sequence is CASSLTPGQPQETQYF. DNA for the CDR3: TGTGCCAGCAGTTTAACACCGGGACAGCCCCAAGAGACCCAGTACTTC.

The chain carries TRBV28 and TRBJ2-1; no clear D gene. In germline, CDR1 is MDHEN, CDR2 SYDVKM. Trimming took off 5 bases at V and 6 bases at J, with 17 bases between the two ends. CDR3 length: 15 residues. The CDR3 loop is CASSVLNVRGNEQFF. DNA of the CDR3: TGTGCCAGCAGTGTCCTAAATGTGAGAGGCAATGAGCAGTTCTTC.

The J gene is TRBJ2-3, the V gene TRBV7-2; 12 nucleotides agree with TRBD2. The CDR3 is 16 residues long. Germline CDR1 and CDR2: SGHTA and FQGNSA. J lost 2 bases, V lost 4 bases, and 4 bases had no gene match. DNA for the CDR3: TGTGCCAGCAGCTCGACTAGCGGGAGCATCACAGATACGCAGTATTTT. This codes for CASSSTSGSITDTQYF.

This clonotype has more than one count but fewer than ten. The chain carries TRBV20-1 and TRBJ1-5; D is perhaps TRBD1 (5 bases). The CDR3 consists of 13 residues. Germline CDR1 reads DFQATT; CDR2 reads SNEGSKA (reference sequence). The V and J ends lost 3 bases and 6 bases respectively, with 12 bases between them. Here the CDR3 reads CSASSGETQPQHF. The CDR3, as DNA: TGCAGTGCTAGTTCGGGGGAAACTCAGCCCCAGCATTTT.